These 20 T cell receptor beta chains came from one sample sequenced in a study of spatial heterogeneity in lung cancer (dated by TCRdb to the late 2010s). The sample's time point label is to be understood as: sample taken at primary tumor resection. Without any cell sorting, TCR sequencing was performed on whole RNA extracted either from tumor and nontumor lung tissue or from cryopreserved PBMC samples. Libraries were made using 5' RACE. Instrument on record: NextSeq 500. TCRdb took the public reads, trimmed them with fastp at Q25, ran MiXCR for clone calling and kept in-frame beta chains. Duplicate CDR3 protein sequences are folded into a single record with the most common DNA and genes. This sample has tens of thousands of distinct CDR3 sequences in its table, and 7.5% of those were observed once. The ten largest clonotypes hold roughly 28% of the sample. The source was PBMCs, collected at surgery. These receptors all come from a male donor with early-stage non-small cell lung cancer.

The V gene is TRBV12-3 or TRBV12-4, the J gene TRBJ2-7, with 7 bases aligning to TRBD1. The trim removed 2 bases at V and 0 bases at J, leaving 4 bases unmatched. There are 15 residues in the CDR3. The CDR3 region has the DNA TGTGCCAGCAGTTTAAAGGGGGCGGTCTCCTACGAGCAGTACTTC. Translation: CASSLKGAVSYEQYF.

Comment on this clonotype: Since a much larger clone is just one base distant, this may be a read error. The rearrangement links TRBV4-3 to TRBJ2-3, with TRBD2 as a possible D gene (5 bases). Germline V gene sequence: CDR1 LGHNA, CDR2 YSLEER. The CDR3 totals 15 residues. CDR3 in DNA: TGCGGCAGCAGACAATCGTTTCTAGCCTCGGATACGCAGTATTTT. This sequence encodes CGSRQSFLASDTQYF.

There are a few counts of this clonotype. The J gene is TRBJ1-1, the V gene TRBV7-2, with no clear D. CDR1 is SGHTA and CDR2 is FQGNSA in the germline V gene. V lost 7 bases and J 3 bases, leaving 12 bases between the germline ends. The CDR3 is 13 residues long. The CDR3 coding sequence is TGTGCCAGCACCCCGGCTCCCTACACTGAAGCTTTCTTT. It codes for CASTPAPYTEAFF. The variable domain in full, with the rest retrieved from reference TRBV7-2 and TRBJ1-1, is GAGVSQSPSNKVTEKGKDVELRCDPISGHTALYWYRQSLGQGLEFLIYFQGNSAPDKSGLPSDRFSAERTGGSVSTLTIQRTQQEDSAVYLCASTPAPYTEAFFGQGTRLTVV.

In this sample, this clonotype turned up many times. The CDR3 reads CASSTGKVEQYV. In DNA form, the CDR3 reads TGTGCCAGCAGTACCGGGAAAGTCGAGCAGTACGTC. This chain uses TRBV27 with TRBJ2-7, with TRBD2 as a possible D gene (5 bases). The CDR3 consists of 12 residues. The germline V and J ends were trimmed by 5 bases and 6 bases, with 11 bases remaining between them. Per the germline V gene, CDR1 is MNHEY and CDR2 is SMNVEV (reference sequence).

The chain recombines TRBV14 with TRBJ1-2, with D perhaps TRBD1 (5 bases). The CDR3 covers 16 residues. CDR1 SGHDN and CDR2 FVKESK come from the germline V gene. Between the trimmed V and J ends, which lost 0 bases and 8 bases, there was a span of 19 bases. CDR3 sequence: CASSQEGFPWGNGYTF. In DNA form, the CDR3 reads TGTGCCAGCAGCCAAGAGGGGTTCCCTTGGGGGAACGGCTACACCTTC.

This clonotype was recorded many times. The chain carries TRBV6-2 or TRBV6-3 and TRBJ2-7; a weak D match, TRBD1 (6 bases). Germline CDR1 MNHEY, CDR2 SVGEGT. With 7 bases removed from V and 3 bases from J, the gap between germline ends came to 16 bases. The CDR3 length is 14 residues. The CDR3 here is CASNSQGTVYEQYF. The CDR3 nucleotides read TGTGCCAGCAATTCACAGGGAACAGTCTACGAGCAGTACTTC.

This clonotype has only a few counts. J is TRBJ1-1 and V is TRBV4-1; D unresolved. The CDR3 extends over 14 amino acids. Trimming took 1 base from V and 7 from J, leaving 13 bases between them. Per germline, CDR1 MGHRA and CDR2 YSYEKL. The CDR3 is CASSQGPADGEAFF. The CDR3 DNA is TGCGCCAGCAGCCAAGGGCCCGCGGACGGTGAAGCTTTCTTT.

This clonotype appeared many times. The chain uses TRBV9 and TRBJ1-1, with D perhaps TRBD1 (6 bases). The CDR3 length is 15 residues. Trimming removed 4 bases at V and 3 bases at J, with 16 bases between. Looked up from germline, CDR1 is SGDLS and CDR2 is YYNGEE. The CDR3 sequence: CASSSSQGRDTEAFF. The CDR3, as DNA: TGTGCCAGCAGCTCAAGCCAGGGGAGAGACACTGAAGCTTTCTTT.

This CDR3 reads CASSSDYGYTF. Here the CDR3 DNA reads TGTGCCAGCAGTTCGGACTATGGCTACACCTTC. The chain is built from TRBV12-3 or TRBV12-4 and TRBJ1-2; no clear D gene. The CDR3 runs to 11 residues. V was clipped by 4 bases and J by 3 bases, with 3 bases between them.

This clonotype was counted many times. J is TRBJ2-2 and V is TRBV6-2 or TRBV6-3; D not resolved. Germline CDR1 reads MNHEY; CDR2 reads SVGEGT. V was trimmed by 5 bases and J by 7 bases, leaving 11 bases between them. CDR3 length: 13 residues. For the CDR3, the DNA is TGTGCCAGCAGTAATGTCGAGCACGGGGAGCTGTTTTTT. Its translation: CASSNVEHGELFF.

Ten or more counts support this clonotype. The chain couples TRBV12-3 or TRBV12-4 to TRBJ1-2, with TRBD1 matching over 9 bases. The CDR3 is 16 residues long. J was trimmed by 1 base and V by 6 bases; bases with no gene match: 9. This CDR3 reads CASSPDRGVGNYGYTF. The DNA of the CDR3 is TGTGCCAGCAGCCCGGACAGGGGCGTAGGTAACTATGGCTACACCTTC.

This clonotype was detected a few times. The CDR3, as DNA: TGTGCCAGCAGCGTAGATCCGGGTACGGTTTCACCCCTCCACTTT. It specifies CASSVDPGTVSPLHF. This rearrangement joins TRBV9 to TRBJ1-6; no clear D. V was clipped by 0 bases and J by 9 bases, with 13 bases between them. The CDR3 spans 15 residues. CDR1 and CDR2 from the germline V gene are SGDLS and YYNGEE.

The table lists this clonotype with many counts. The CDR3 here is CASSLISPLHF. The CDR3 DNA reads as TGTGCCAGCAGCTTGATTTCACCCCTCCACTTT. This chain uses TRBV7-2 with TRBJ1-6; D is unclear. This CDR3 region has 11 residues. Germline V gene sequence: CDR1 SGHTA, CDR2 FQGNSA. With 3 bases removed from V and 9 bases from J, the gap between germline ends came to 3 bases.

Ten or more counts support this clonotype. The chain couples TRBV6-5 to TRBJ1-3; TRBD1 aligns across 7 bases. V trimming: 2 bases; J trimming: 4 bases; junction bases outside the gene matches: 8. Looked up from germline, CDR1 is MNHEY and CDR2 is SVGAGI. The CDR3 covers 16 residues. CDR3: CASSYGSRGSGNTIYF. CDR3 in DNA: TGTGCCAGCAGTTACGGAAGCAGGGGGTCGGGAAACACCATATATTTT.

This clonotype was detected a few times. The chain has TRBV9 and TRBJ1-1; TRBD1 matches 9 bases. The CDR3 length is 13 residues. V lost 4 bases, J lost 8 bases, and 6 bases stayed unmatched. The germline V gene has CDR1 SGDLS and CDR2 YYNGEE. CDR3 DNA: TGTGCCAGCAGCTTTACAGGGGGCGACGAAGCTTTCTTT. Its protein is CASSFTGGDEAFF.

The chain joins TRBV6-5 to TRBJ1-2; 10 bases line up with TRBD1. This CDR3 is 14 amino acids long. The V gene end was trimmed by 6 bases and the J gene end by 5 bases; junction bases not matched to a gene: 6. The germline V gene has CDR1 MNHEY and CDR2 SVGAGI. The CDR3 sequence is CASRLGTGVYGYTF. The CDR3, as DNA: TGTGCCAGCAGATTAGGGACAGGGGTTTATGGCTACACCTTC.

This clonotype occurred a few times. The genes are TRBV2 and TRBJ1-1; D is possibly TRBD1 (5 bases). CDR1 is SNHLY, CDR2 FYNNEI, per germline. The V and J ends lost 5 bases and 4 bases respectively, with 14 bases between them. The CDR3 is made up of 14 amino acids. The DNA for the CDR3 is TGTGCCAGCAGTAGAATTGACAGTGGCACTGAAGCTTTCTTT. Translation: CASSRIDSGTEAFF.

In its sample, this clonotype was seen many times. The chain employs TRBV6-2 or TRBV6-3 and TRBJ1-5, with D possibly matching TRBD1 (5 bases). This CDR3 region has 17 residues. Trimming stripped 3 bases from V and 7 bases from J, with 22 bases between. Germline loops: CDR1 MNHEY, CDR2 SVGEGT. The CDR3, as DNA: TGTGCCAGCAGTTATCTGCGTGGGACTCCTCTCGGGCAGCCCCAGCATTTT. Translating gives CASSYLRGTPLGQPQHF.

The table lists this clonotype with many counts. This chain joins TRBV27 and TRBJ1-3; D is unresolved. The CDR3 totals 15 residues. V lost 5 bases and J 0 bases, leaving 11 bases between the germline ends. Germline loops: CDR1 MNHEY, CDR2 SMNVEV (reference sequence). This CDR3 is CASSPQAISGNTIYF. The CDR3 region has the DNA TGTGCCAGCAGTCCGCAGGCTATCTCTGGAAACACCATATATTTT.

This clonotype was observed a handful of times. This chain links TRBV12-3 or TRBV12-4 with TRBJ1-6; the match to TRBD1 covers 8 bases. Trimming removed 6 bases from V and 9 bases from J; junction bases left unmatched: 7. The CDR3 spans 14 residues. DNA of the CDR3: TGTGCCAGCAGCCTGGGACAGGAGATTTCACCCCTCCACTTT. It encodes CASSLGQEISPLHF.